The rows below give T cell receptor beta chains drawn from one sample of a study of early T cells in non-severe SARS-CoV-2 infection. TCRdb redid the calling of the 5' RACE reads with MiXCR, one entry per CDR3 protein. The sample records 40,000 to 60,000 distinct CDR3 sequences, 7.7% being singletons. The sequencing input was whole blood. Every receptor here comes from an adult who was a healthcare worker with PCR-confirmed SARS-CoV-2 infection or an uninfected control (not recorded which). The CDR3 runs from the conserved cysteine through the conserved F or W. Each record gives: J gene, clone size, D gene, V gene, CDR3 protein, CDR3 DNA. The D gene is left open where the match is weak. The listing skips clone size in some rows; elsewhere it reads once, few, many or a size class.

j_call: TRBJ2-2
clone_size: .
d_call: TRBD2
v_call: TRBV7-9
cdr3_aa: CASLTSRNTGELFF
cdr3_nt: TGTGCCAGCCTGACTAGCAGGAACACCGGGGAGCTGTTTTTT

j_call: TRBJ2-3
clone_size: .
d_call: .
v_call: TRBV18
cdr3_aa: CASSPLAEGRTDTQYF
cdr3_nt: TGTGCCAGCTCACCACTGGCAGAGGGTCGGACAGATACGCAGTATTTT

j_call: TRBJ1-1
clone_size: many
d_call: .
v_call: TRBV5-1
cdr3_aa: CASSSYQGRRDTEAFF
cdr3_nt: TGCGCCAGCAGCTCGTATCAGGGGCGTAGGGACACTGAAGCTTTCTTT

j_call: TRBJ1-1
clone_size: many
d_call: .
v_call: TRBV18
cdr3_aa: CASSLAEMNTEAFF
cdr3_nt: TGTGCCAGCTCACTAGCAGAGATGAACACTGAAGCTTTCTTT

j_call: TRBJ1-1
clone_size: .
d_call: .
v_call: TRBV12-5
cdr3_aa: CASAIREGVNTEAFF
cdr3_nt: TGTGCTAGCGCAATCAGGGAGGGGGTGAACACTGAAGCTTTCTTT

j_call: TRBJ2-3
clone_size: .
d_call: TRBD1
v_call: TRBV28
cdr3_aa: CASSLFQGADTQYF
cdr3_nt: TGTGCCAGCAGTTTATTCCAGGGGGCAGATACGCAGTATTTT

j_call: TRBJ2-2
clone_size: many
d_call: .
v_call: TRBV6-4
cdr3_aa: CASSDQGTGELFF
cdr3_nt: TGTGCCAGCAGTGATCAGGGAACCGGGGAGCTGTTTTTT

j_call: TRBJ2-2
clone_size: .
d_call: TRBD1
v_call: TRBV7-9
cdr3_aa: CASSRQGVNTGELFF
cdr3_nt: TGTGCCAGCAGCCGACAGGGGGTGAACACCGGGGAGCTGTTTTTT

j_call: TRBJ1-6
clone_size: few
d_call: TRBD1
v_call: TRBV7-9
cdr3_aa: CASSVRQGNNSPLHF
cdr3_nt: TGTGCCAGCAGCGTCAGACAGGGTAATAATTCACCCCTCCACTTT

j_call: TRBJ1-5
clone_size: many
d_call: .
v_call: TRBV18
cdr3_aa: CASSPTDNNQPQHF
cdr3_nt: TGTGCCAGCTCACCAACGGACAATAATCAGCCCCAGCATTTT

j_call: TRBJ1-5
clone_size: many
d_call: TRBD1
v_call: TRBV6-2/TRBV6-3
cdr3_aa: CASSPQGESNQPQHF
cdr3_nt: TGTGCCAGCAGCCCTCAGGGGGAAAGCAATCAGCCCCAGCATTTT

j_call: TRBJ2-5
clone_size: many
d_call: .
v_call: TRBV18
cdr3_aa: CASSPGTEETQYF
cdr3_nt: TGTGCCAGCTCACCGGGTACAGAAGAGACCCAGTACTTC

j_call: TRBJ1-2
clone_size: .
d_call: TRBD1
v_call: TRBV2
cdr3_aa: CASSGDSYGYTF
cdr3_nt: TGTGCCAGCAGTGGGGACAGCTATGGCTACACCTTC

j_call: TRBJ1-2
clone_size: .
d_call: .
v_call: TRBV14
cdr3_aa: CASSQVGGGYTF
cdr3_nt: TGTGCCAGCAGCCAAGTTGGCGGGGGCTACACCTTC

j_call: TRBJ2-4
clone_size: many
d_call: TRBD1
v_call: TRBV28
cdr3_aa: CASSSQGIGKNIQYF
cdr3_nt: TGTGCCAGCAGTTCACAGGGGATCGGCAAAAACATTCAGTACTTC

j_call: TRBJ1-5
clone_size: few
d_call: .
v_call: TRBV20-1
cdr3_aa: CSARTRDQPQHF
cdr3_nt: TGCAGTGCTAGAACCAGAGATCAGCCCCAGCATTTT

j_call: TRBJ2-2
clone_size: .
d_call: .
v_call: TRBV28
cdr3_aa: CASRNWGVYTGELFF
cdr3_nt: TGTGCCAGCAGGAACTGGGGGGTATACACCGGGGAGCTGTTTTTT

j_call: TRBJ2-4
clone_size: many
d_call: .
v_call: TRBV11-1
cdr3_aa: CASSFGRGTKNIQYF
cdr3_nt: TGTGCCAGCAGCTTTGGACGGGGGACCAAAAACATTCAGTACTTC

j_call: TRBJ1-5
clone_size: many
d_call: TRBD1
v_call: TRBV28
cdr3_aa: CASRDRGKQPQHF
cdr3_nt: TGTGCCAGCAGAGACAGGGGTAAGCAGCCCCAGCATTTT

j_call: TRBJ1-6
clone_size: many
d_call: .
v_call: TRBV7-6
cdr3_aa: CASTLHMGINSPLHF
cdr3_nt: TGTGCCAGCACCTTACACATGGGTATTAATTCACCCCTCCACTTT

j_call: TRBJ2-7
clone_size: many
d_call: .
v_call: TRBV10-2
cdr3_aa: CASSDEEVDSRSYEQYF
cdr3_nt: TGCGCCAGCAGTGACGAAGAAGTTGACAGCAGGAGCTACGAGCAGTACTTC

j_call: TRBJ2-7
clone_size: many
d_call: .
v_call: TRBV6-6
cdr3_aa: CASSYFSAYEQYF
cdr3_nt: TGTGCCAGCAGTTATTTTTCCGCCTACGAGCAGTACTTC

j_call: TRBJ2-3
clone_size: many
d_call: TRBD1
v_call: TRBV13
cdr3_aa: CASSPRDREYTQYF
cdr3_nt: TGTGCCAGCAGCCCGCGGGACAGGGAATATACGCAGTATTTT

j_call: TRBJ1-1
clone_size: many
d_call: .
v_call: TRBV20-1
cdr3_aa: CSARSGGPEAFF
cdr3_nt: TGCAGTGCTAGGTCGGGGGGACCTGAAGCTTTCTTT

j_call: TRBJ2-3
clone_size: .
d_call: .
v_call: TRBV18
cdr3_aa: CASSPPAGSTDTQYF
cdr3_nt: TGTGCCAGCTCACCACCGGCGGGGAGTACAGATACGCAGTATTTT

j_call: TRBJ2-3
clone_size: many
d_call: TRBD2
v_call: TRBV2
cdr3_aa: CASSSSGGISDTQYF
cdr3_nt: TGTGCCAGCAGTTCTAGCGGGGGGATATCAGATACGCAGTATTTT

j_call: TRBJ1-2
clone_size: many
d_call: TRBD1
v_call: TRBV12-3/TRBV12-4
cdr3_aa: CASTPTGYYGYTF
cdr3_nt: TGTGCCAGCACTCCGACAGGGTACTATGGCTACACCTTC

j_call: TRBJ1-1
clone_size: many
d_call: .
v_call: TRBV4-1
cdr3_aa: CASSQGQGKATEAFF
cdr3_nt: TGCGCCAGCAGCCAAGGTCAGGGCAAGGCCACTGAAGCTTTCTTT

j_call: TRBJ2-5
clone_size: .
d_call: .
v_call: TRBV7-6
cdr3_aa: CASSLEGSPETQYF
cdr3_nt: TGTGCCAGCAGCTTAGAAGGTAGTCCAGAGACCCAGTACTTC

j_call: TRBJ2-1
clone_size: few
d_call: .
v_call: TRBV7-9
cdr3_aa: CASSYLEYYNEQFF
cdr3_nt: TGTGCCAGCAGCTACCTTGAGTACTACAATGAGCAGTTCTTC

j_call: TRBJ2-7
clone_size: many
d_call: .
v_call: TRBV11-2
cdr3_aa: CASSKGRFYEQYF
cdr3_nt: TGTGCCAGCAGCAAGGGTCGTTTCTACGAGCAGTACTTC

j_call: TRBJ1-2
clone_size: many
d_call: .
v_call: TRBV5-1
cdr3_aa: CASSSATVNYGYTF
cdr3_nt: TGCGCCAGCAGCTCTGCGACAGTCAACTATGGCTACACCTTC

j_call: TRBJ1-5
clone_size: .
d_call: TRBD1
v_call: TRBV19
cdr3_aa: CASAMDRVQPQHF
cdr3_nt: TGTGCCAGCGCCATGGACAGGGTACAGCCCCAGCATTTT

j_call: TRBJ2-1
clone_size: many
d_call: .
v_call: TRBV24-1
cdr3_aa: CATSDPNKSSYNEQFF
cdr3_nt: TGTGCCACCAGTGATCCCAACAAGAGCTCCTACAATGAGCAGTTCTTC

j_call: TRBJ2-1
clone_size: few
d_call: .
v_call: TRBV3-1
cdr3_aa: CASSLGRDYNEQFF
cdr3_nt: TGTGCCAGCAGCCTGGGACGGGATTACAATGAGCAGTTCTTC

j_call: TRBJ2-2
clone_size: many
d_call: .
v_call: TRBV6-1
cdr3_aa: CASSESADNTGELFF
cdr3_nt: TGTGCCAGCAGTGAATCGGCAGATAACACCGGGGAGCTGTTTTTT

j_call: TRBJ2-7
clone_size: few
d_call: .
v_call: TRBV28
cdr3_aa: CASSSGLPYEQYF
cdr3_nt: TGTGCCAGCAGTTCAGGACTACCCTACGAGCAGTACTTC

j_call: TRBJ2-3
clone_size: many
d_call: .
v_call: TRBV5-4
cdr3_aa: CASSPGQYTDTQYF
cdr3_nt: TGTGCCAGCAGCCCAGGACAGTACACAGATACGCAGTATTTT

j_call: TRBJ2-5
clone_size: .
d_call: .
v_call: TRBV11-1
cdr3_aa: CASSFPGSETQYF
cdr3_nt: TGTGCCAGCAGCTTCCCTGGATCGGAGACCCAGTACTTC

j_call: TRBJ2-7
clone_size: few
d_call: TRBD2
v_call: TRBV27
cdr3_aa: CASSSSGGTYEQYF
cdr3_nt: TGTGCCAGCAGTTCTAGCGGGGGGACCTACGAGCAGTACTTC

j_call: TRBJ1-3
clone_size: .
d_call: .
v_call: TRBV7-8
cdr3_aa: CASSSPTVNSGNTIYF
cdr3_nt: TGTGCCAGCAGTTCGCCAACAGTTAACTCTGGAAACACCATATATTTT

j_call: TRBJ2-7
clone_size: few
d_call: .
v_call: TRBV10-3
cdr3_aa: CAISAGYEQYF
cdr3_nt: TGTGCCATCAGTGCTGGTTACGAGCAGTACTTC

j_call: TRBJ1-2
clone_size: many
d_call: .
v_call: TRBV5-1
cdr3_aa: CASSPSGDYGYTF
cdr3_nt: TGCGCCAGCAGCCCTTCAGGGGACTATGGCTACACCTTC

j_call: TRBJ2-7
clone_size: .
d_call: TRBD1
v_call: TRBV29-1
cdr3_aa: CSVGGQGMSSYEQYF
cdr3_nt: TGCAGCGTGGGGGGACAGGGGATGAGCTCCTACGAGCAGTACTTC

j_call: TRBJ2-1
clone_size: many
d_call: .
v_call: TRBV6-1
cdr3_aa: CASSAPSKAYNEQFF
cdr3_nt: TGTGCCAGCAGTGCCCCTAGCAAGGCCTACAATGAGCAGTTCTTC

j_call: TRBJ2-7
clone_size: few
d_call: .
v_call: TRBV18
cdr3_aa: CASSPPINYEQYF
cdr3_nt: TGTGCCAGCTCACCACCGATCAACTACGAGCAGTACTTC

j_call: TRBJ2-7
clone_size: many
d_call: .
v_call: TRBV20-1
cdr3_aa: CSARIGGRFGEQYF
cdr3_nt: TGCAGTGCTAGAATCGGGGGCCGGTTTGGCGAGCAGTACTTC

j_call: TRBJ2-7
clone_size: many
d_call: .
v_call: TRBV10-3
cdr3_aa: CAISPEGSYEQYF
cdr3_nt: TGTGCCATCTCCCCGGAGGGCTCCTACGAGCAGTACTTC